This is a list of T cell receptor beta chains from one sample in a study of T cell changes during pregnancy in multiple sclerosis. The method was immunoSEQ multiplex PCR; TCRdb's version includes in-frame clones alone and lacks a portion of them. The sample carries some 97,000 clones, about 92% recorded once. The source material was peripheral blood, sampled after pregnancy. All receptors come from a female donor with multiple sclerosis, enrolled in a pregnancy study. CDR3s include the opening cysteine and the closing phenylalanine or tryptophan. D genes are given only for firm matches. Clone size appears in some rows only: once, few, many, or a class for an expanded clone.

v_call	clone_size	j_call	d_call	cdr3_nt	cdr3_aa
TRBV29-1	.	TRBJ2-7	TRBD1	TGCAGCGTTGTATTGGGACAGGGGAGATACGAGCAGTACTTC	CSVVLGQGRYEQYF
TRBV30	.	TRBJ2-7	TRBD1	TGTGCCTGGAGTAAAGGGACAGGGCCGTCCTACGAGCAGTACTTC	CAWSKGTGPSYEQYF
TRBV15	.	TRBJ1-5	.	TGTGCCACCAGCAGTGGCAGGTTTCAGCCCCAGCATTTT	CATSSGRFQPQHF
TRBV6-5	.	TRBJ1-6	.	TGTGCCAGCACTCTCCGCGGAGGAATTCAACCCCTCCACTTT	CASTLRGGIQPLHF
TRBV7-9	.	TRBJ2-5	TRBD1	TGTGCCAGCAGCTCGGGACAGGGGGGGACCCAGTACTTC	CASSSGQGGTQYF
TRBV5-1	once	TRBJ2-1	.	TGCGCCAGCAGCTTGGTCATGGGGGCGACCTACAATGAGCAGTTCTTC	CASSLVMGATYNEQFF
TRBV7-9	.	TRBJ2-7	.	TGTGCCAGCAGCCCAGGCTACGGGGGGCTTAGATACGAGCAGTACTTC	CASSPGYGGLRYEQYF
TRBV7-2	.	TRBJ2-6	.	TGTGCCAGCAGCTTAGTAGTCGGAGCGGGCTCTGGGGCCAACGTCCTGACTTTC	CASSLVVGAGSGANVLTF
TRBV5-4	.	TRBJ1-2	.	TGTGCCAGCAGTCAGTGGGGCCTCTTCTATGGCTACACCTTC	CASSQWGLFYGYTF
TRBV9	once	TRBJ1-1	.	TGTGCCAGCAGCGGGAGGGGCACTGAAGCTTTCTTT	CASSGRGTEAFF
TRBV4-2	.	TRBJ2-3	.	TGTGCCAGCAGCCCCTACACTAGGATGAGCACAGATACGCAGTATTTT	CASSPYTRMSTDTQYF
TRBV6-1	.	TRBJ2-7	TRBD1	TGTGCCAGCAGTGCCTGGGGACAGGGCGGGTCGGGGCAGTACTTC	CASSAWGQGGSGQYF
TRBV19	.	TRBJ2-7	TRBD1	TGTGCCAGTAGCTCCGGGACAGGGGGCTACGAGCAGTACTTC	CASSSGTGGYEQYF
TRBV29-1	few	TRBJ1-5	TRBD1	TGCAGCGTCGCCGGACAGGGGGATAGCAATCAGCCCCAGCATTTT	CSVAGQGDSNQPQHF
TRBV14	.	TRBJ2-1	TRBD2	TGTGCCAGCAGCCTCGAGCGGGGAAAGGGGTACAATGAGCAGTTCTTC	CASSLERGKGYNEQFF
TRBV4-1	once	TRBJ1-1	.	TGCGCCAGCAGCCAGACAGGCCGGGGCACTGAAGCTTTCTTT	CASSQTGRGTEAFF
TRBV28	.	TRBJ1-5	TRBD1	TGTGCCAGCAGACGGGACAGAGGCAATCAGCCCCAGCATTTT	CASRRDRGNQPQHF
TRBV5-4	.	TRBJ1-5	.	TGTGCCACCCAAATGGACAGCGACAATCAGCCCCAGCATTTT	CATQMDSDNQPQHF
TRBV7-9	once	TRBJ1-2	.	TGTGCCAGCAGCTTAGTTTTTGACAGCTGGGCGTTGTATGGCTACACCTTC	CASSLVFDSWALYGYTF
TRBV7-2	.	TRBJ2-7	TRBD1	TGTGCCAGCAGCTTTGGACAGGGAGAGCAGTACTTC	CASSFGQGEQYF
TRBV25-1	.	TRBJ2-2	.	TGTGCCAGCAGTGGGCGGGTTCGCACCGGGGAGCTGTTTTTT	CASSGRVRTGELFF
TRBV7-3	.	TRBJ1-2	TRBD1	TGTGCCAGCAGCCCAACACCAGGGGGTGGCTACACCTTC	CASSPTPGGGYTF
TRBV28	.	TRBJ1-1	.	TGTGCCAGCAGATATCTTACAGGGTTAACAAACACTGAAGCTTTCTTT	CASRYLTGLTNTEAFF
TRBV6-1	.	TRBJ1-1	.	TGTGCCAGCAGTGCCTCAGGGGACACTGAAGCTTTCTTT	CASSASGDTEAFF
TRBV19	.	TRBJ2-2	TRBD2	TGTGCCAGTAGTATTGGTCTAGCGGGCCTCACCGGGGAGCTGTTTTTT	CASSIGLAGLTGELFF
TRBV19	.	TRBJ1-6	TRBD1	TGTGCCAGTAGGAAAGCCGGGACAGTGAACTATAATTCACCCCTCCACTTT	CASRKAGTVNYNSPLHF
TRBV7-8	.	TRBJ1-5	.	TGTGCCAGCAGCTTAAAAGGGGCCGGTGGTCAGCCCCAGCATTTT	CASSLKGAGGQPQHF
TRBV27	.	TRBJ2-1	TRBD2	TGTGCCAGCATGACTAGGACTAGCGGGAGCAATGAGCAGTTCTTC	CASMTRTSGSNEQFF
TRBV18	.	TRBJ2-6	TRBD2	TGTGCCAGCTCACAGGCGGGAGGCACTGGGGCCAACGTCCTGACTTTC	CASSQAGGTGANVLTF
TRBV9	.	TRBJ1-5	.	TGTGCCAGCAGCCCAGGTGGGGGCCAGGTTTACTATAGCAATCAGCCCCAGCATTTT	CASSPGGGQVYYSNQPQHF
TRBV28	.	TRBJ2-1	TRBD1	TGTGCCAGCAGGACAGGGGGAACCTACAATGAGCAGTTCTTC	CASRTGGTYNEQFF
TRBV12-5	.	TRBJ2-1	TRBD2	TGTGCTAGTGGTTTGCTAGGGCGGGAGAGCTACAATGAGCAGTTCTTC	CASGLLGRESYNEQFF
TRBV7-9	.	TRBJ2-6	.	TGTGCCAGTTATTTGTCAAAGTCGAGCTCTGGGGCCAACGTCCTGACTTTC	CASYLSKSSSGANVLTF
TRBV7-2	.	TRBJ1-2	TRBD1	TGTGCCAGCAGCACAGGGGGCGCAGGCTATGGCTACACCTTC	CASSTGGAGYGYTF
TRBV9	.	TRBJ2-3	TRBD2	TGTGCCAGCAGCGTTGGGACTAGCGGATACACAGATACGCAGTATTTT	CASSVGTSGYTDTQYF
TRBV2	.	TRBJ2-5	.	TGTGCCAGCAGACTGAGCAGGGTAGCAGAGACCCAGTACTTC	CASRLSRVAETQYF
TRBV25-1	.	TRBJ1-1	TRBD1	TGTGCCAGCACCCAAACAGGGGGAAGTACTGAAGCTTTCTTT	CASTQTGGSTEAFF
TRBV28	.	TRBJ1-2	.	TGTGCCAGCACCCTCGGAGGCAGATATGGCTACACCTTC	CASTLGGRYGYTF
TRBV30	.	TRBJ1-5	TRBD1	TGTGCCTGGAGTGTGGGACAGGATCAGCCCCAGCATTTT	CAWSVGQDQPQHF
TRBV29-1	.	TRBJ2-1	TRBD2	TGCAGCGCTTCGGGAGGGAATTACAATGAGCAGTTCTTC	CSASGGNYNEQFF
TRBV28	.	TRBJ2-1	TRBD2	TGTGCCAGCAGTTTTTTGGACGTGGACCCTGGGACTAGCGATTACAATGAGCAGTTCTTC	CASSFLDVDPGTSDYNEQFF
TRBV4-2	.	TRBJ2-1	TRBD2	TGTGCCAGCAGCCAAACGACCGGACTAGCGGCGGAAGGGTACAATGAGCAGTTCTTC	CASSQTTGLAAEGYNEQFF
TRBV6-1	.	TRBJ1-2	TRBD1	TGTGCCAGCACCCGACCGGGACAGGGGTTTGGCTACACCTTC	CASTRPGQGFGYTF
TRBV29-1	.	TRBJ2-7	.	TGCAGCGTTGAAGGTAAATTCTCCTACGAGCAGTACTTC	CSVEGKFSYEQYF
TRBV7-9	.	TRBJ2-2	TRBD1	TGTGCCAGCAGCTGGACAGGGAACACCGGGGAGCTGTTTTTT	CASSWTGNTGELFF
TRBV7-6	.	TRBJ2-5	TRBD1	TGTGCCAGCAGCAAGACAGGGCGGCTAGAGACCCAGTACTTC	CASSKTGRLETQYF
TRBV19	.	TRBJ2-3	.	TGTGCCAGTAGACGAAGGGGGGGTGGAGATACGCAGTATTTT	CASRRRGGGDTQYF
TRBV6-5	.	TRBJ2-7	.	TGTGCCAGCAGTTACTCAGGGGGAGGGCCGGACGAGCAGTACTTC	CASSYSGGGPDEQYF
TRBV27	.	TRBJ1-5	.	TGTGCCAGCAGTTTATCTGGGTTGGCGGGTCAGCCCCAGCATTTT	CASSLSGLAGQPQHF
TRBV5-6	.	TRBJ2-2	.	TGTGCCAGCAGCTTTCGACACGACCTTAACCCAAACACCGGGGAGCTGTTTTTT	CASSFRHDLNPNTGELFF
TRBV28	.	TRBJ1-5	TRBD1	TGTGCCAGCAGTTTAAGACAGGGGGTTGGCAATCAGCCCCAGCATTTT	CASSLRQGVGNQPQHF
TRBV19	.	TRBJ1-4	.	TGTGCCAGTAGTAAGCCGTCGTGGACTACAACTAATGAAAAACTGTTTTTT	CASSKPSWTTTNEKLFF
TRBV6-5	.	TRBJ1-6	TRBD1	TGTGCCAGCAGCTTGGACAGGGGGGTCCGGGCCCTCCACTTT	CASSLDRGVRALHF
TRBV6-6	.	TRBJ2-5	TRBD1	TGTGCCAGCTCCCCCCGGGGGACAGGGGTAATTGAGACCCAGTACTTC	CASSPRGTGVIETQYF
TRBV30	.	TRBJ2-3	TRBD2	TGTGCCTGGAGTGTCCTAGCGGGGTCGGCAGATACGCAGTATTTT	CAWSVLAGSADTQYF
TRBV19	once	TRBJ1-2	TRBD1	TGTGCCAGTACCCCGCTCCGGGACAGCTATGGCTACACCTTC	CASTPLRDSYGYTF